The entry below gives a single T cell receptor (beta chain) sequence along with its context. This record comes from a study of blood T cell repertoires in COVID-19. Looking at the study overall: Samples of COVID-19 (acute and convalescent) were obtained from the United States, Italy and Spain. T cells, B-cell-depleted T cells, or PBMCs provided the cDNA or gDNA that served as material.

As handled by the study authors: Amplification of reference gene primers provided the estimated nucleated cell counts. Generated by immunoSEQ multiplex PCR, the TCRdb table keeps only in-frame clones and is missing some. V, J and clone size are those of that table, while D and trimming were read from the DNA. The table has about 260,000 clones, more than 85% seen once. The CDR3 runs 12 residues. Germline CDR1 is SEHNR and CDR2 is FQNEAQ (reference sequence). With 5 bases removed from V and 5 bases from J, the gap between germline ends came to 8 bases. In Seattle, patients joined the study during active infection and were tracked longitudinally.

This sequence originates from a person aged 18 to 35 with COVID-19, enrolled during active disease. J is TRBJ2-3 and V is TRBV7-9; D ambiguous. Sequencing input: peripheral blood. In DNA, the CDR3 is TGTGCCAGCAGCCCTAGAGTAGATACGCAGTATTTT. As protein: CASSPRVDTQYF. The entire variable domain, with the rest obtained from reference TRBV7-9 and TRBJ2-3, is as follows: DTGVSQNPRHKITKRGQNVTFRCDPISEHNRLYWYRQTLGQGPEFLTYFQNEAQLEKSRLLSDRFSAERPKGSFSTLEIQRTEQGDSAMYLCASSPRVDTQYFGPGTRLTVL.